This T cell receptor beta chain was found in a study of identical twins. Study-level findings and limits: Insertions were fewer in abundant cord blood beta clonotypes, whereas memory repertoires showed none of this pattern. Excess low generation probability was seen in twin-shared out-of-frame alpha sequences.

A few counts support this clonotype. Its antigen is unidentified. A universal primer site arose from template switching, and cDNA bore unique molecular identifiers. TCRdb analysed the 5' RACE reads with MiXCR anew, one entry per CDR3 protein. The profile shows some 1,600,000 distinct CDR3 sequences, around 29% of them singletons. This TCR derives from a newborn girl in good health. The source material was cord blood.

The CDR3 region has the DNA TGTGCCAGCAGCCGCGGGACAGGAAGGTCACCCCTCCACTTT. It is translated as CASSRGTGRSPLHF. The chain couples TRBV13 to TRBJ1-6; 8 bases map to TRBD1. V was clipped by 5 bases and J by 10 bases; unmatched bases: 7. Looked up from germline, CDR1 is PRHDT and CDR2 is FYEKMQ (reference sequence). The CDR3 length is 14 residues.